This is a list of T cell receptor beta chains from one sample in a study of cytomegalovirus exposure and HLA in healthy donors. The protocol was immunoSEQ multiplex PCR, while the TCRdb copy is restricted to in-frame clones and leaves out a portion. The sample shows around 85,000 clones, roughly 80% of them seen only once. The sample was PBMCs. The origin of the receptors is a woman in her forties or fifties in good health and CMV-seropositive. CDR3s include the opening cysteine and the closing phenylalanine or tryptophan. The order of the fields is clone size, J gene, D gene, V gene, CDR3 protein, CDR3 DNA. D genes are given only for firm matches. Clone size, where shown, is once, few, many, or a class for clones that have expanded.

-	TRBJ1-3	-	TRBV30	CAWLGDGNTIYF	TGTGCCTGGCTGGGAGACGGGAACACCATATATTTT
-	TRBJ1-4	TRBD1	TRBV7-9	CSSSFQGASEKLFF	TGTTCCAGCAGCTTTCAGGGGGCTAGTGAAAAACTGTTTTTT
-	TRBJ1-2	TRBD1	TRBV6-6	CASERTGDYGYTF	TGTGCCTCCGAGCGGACAGGGGATTATGGCTACACCTTC
few	TRBJ1-1	-	TRBV6-5	CASSYRGGNTEAFF	TGTGCCAGCAGTTACAGGGGAGGGAACACTGAAGCTTTCTTT
once	TRBJ1-1	TRBD1	TRBV10-1	CASSSNRGANAEAFF	TGCGCCAGCAGTTCGAACAGGGGAGCGAACGCTGAAGCTTTCTTT
-	TRBJ2-3	-	TRBV10-1	CASSDHLPEPDTQYF	TGCGCCAGCAGTGATCACCTCCCGGAGCCAGATACGCAGTATTTT
-	TRBJ2-2	-	TRBV11-3	CARPTGEASGELFF	TGTGCCAGACCTACAGGAGAAGCGTCCGGGGAGCTGTTTTTT
-	TRBJ1-5	TRBD1	TRBV19	CASSIAGTGGSNQPQHF	TGTGCCAGTAGTATAGCGGGGACAGGGGGCAGCAATCAGCCCCAGCATTTT
-	TRBJ2-7	TRBD1	TRBV5-6	CASSLGTGSPLEQYF	TGTGCCAGCAGCCTGGGGACAGGGAGCCCCCTCGAGCAGTACTTC
-	TRBJ2-1	-	TRBV19	CASRPDRSSYNEQFF	TGTGCCAGTAGACCCGACAGGAGCTCCTACAATGAGCAGTTCTTC
-	TRBJ1-2	-	TRBV29-1	CSVKGEGGYTF	TGCAGCGTGAAAGGGGAGGGCGGCTACACCTTC
-	TRBJ1-1	-	TRBV6-5	CASSYRFEDTEAFF	TGTGCCAGCAGTTACCGATTTGAGGACACTGAAGCTTTCTTT
-	TRBJ2-5	TRBD2	TRBV10-3	CATGTSGSQETQYF	TGTGCCACAGGGACTAGCGGGAGCCAAGAGACCCAGTACTTC
once	TRBJ2-6	-	TRBV19	CASIAGPGANVLTF	TGTGCCAGTATAGCAGGGCCTGGGGCCAACGTCCTGACTTTC
-	TRBJ1-3	TRBD1	TRBV30	CACQGAYTIYF	TGTGCCTGCCAGGGGGCCTACACCATATATTTT
-	TRBJ2-1	TRBD2	TRBV9	CASSVDGRPNNEQFF	TGTGCCAGCAGCGTAGACGGGAGGCCAAACAATGAGCAGTTCTTC
-	TRBJ1-4	-	TRBV5-1	CASSPGGSTNEKLFF	TGCGCCAGCAGCCCCGGGGGTTCAACTAATGAAAAACTGTTTTTT
-	TRBJ2-1	-	TRBV18	CASSATDAPFYNEQFF	TGTGCCAGCTCAGCTACAGACGCCCCTTTCTACAATGAGCAGTTCTTC
-	TRBJ2-5	TRBD1	TRBV4-2	CASSSDRGRETQYF	TGTGCCAGCAGTTCCGACAGGGGGCGGGAGACCCAGTACTTC
-	TRBJ2-7	TRBD1	TRBV29-1	CSVQGTGVHEQYF	TGCAGCGTTCAAGGGACAGGAGTCCACGAGCAGTACTTC
-	TRBJ2-1	TRBD1	TRBV10-3	CAIRPGQGVEASYNEQFF	TGTGCCATCAGGCCGGGACAGGGAGTGGAGGCGTCCTACAATGAGCAGTTCTTC
once	TRBJ2-1	TRBD2	TRBV4-1	CASSQAGGSSNEQFF	TGCGCCAGCAGCCAAGCGGGGGGGTCGAGCAATGAGCAGTTCTTC
-	TRBJ2-3	TRBD1	TRBV5-6	CASSLTGGEISSTDTQYF	TGTGCCAGCAGCTTGACAGGGGGCGAAATATCTAGCACAGATACGCAGTATTTT
-	TRBJ1-3	TRBD1	TRBV15	CATSKDRVRGNTIYF	TGTGCCACCAGCAAGGACAGGGTCAGAGGAAACACCATATATTTT
-	TRBJ2-7	TRBD2	TRBV18	CASSPSIRRGAALNEQYF	TGTGCCAGCTCACCATCGATTCGGCGGGGGGCTGCTCTGAACGAGCAGTACTTC
-	TRBJ1-2	-	TRBV4-1	CASSHQGNYGYTF	TGCGCCAGCAGCCATCAGGGGAACTATGGCTACACCTTC
-	TRBJ2-2	TRBD2	TRBV7-7	CASSRAGLAHNTGELFF	TGTGCTAGCAGCCGAGCGGGACTAGCGCATAACACCGGGGAGCTGTTTTTT
-	TRBJ2-1	TRBD2	TRBV15	CATSRDRLAGGRNEQFF	TGTGCCACCAGCAGAGATCGTCTAGCGGGAGGGAGAAATGAGCAGTTCTTC
-	TRBJ1-6	-	TRBV6-6	CASSNSFFNSPLHF	TGTGCCAGCAGCAACAGCTTCTTTAATTCACCCCTCCACTTT
-	TRBJ2-3	-	TRBV18	CASSPEEDSTDTQYF	TGTGCCAGCTCACCAGAAGAGGATAGCACAGATACGCAGTATTTT
-	TRBJ2-3	TRBD2	TRBV10-1	CASSESVAGGTDTQYF	TGCGCCAGCAGTGAGTCTGTAGCGGGGGGAACAGATACGCAGTATTTT
once	TRBJ2-2	TRBD1	TRBV19	CASSPGQGRTGELFF	TGTGCCAGTAGTCCGGGACAGGGTCGAACCGGGGAGCTGTTTTTT
-	TRBJ1-3	-	TRBV18	CASSPPGGKPSGNTIYF	TGTGCCAGCTCACCACCGGGAGGGAAACCCTCTGGAAACACCATATATTTT
-	TRBJ1-6	TRBD1	TRBV19	CASSRGTDNSPLHF	TGTGCCAGTAGTAGAGGGACAGATAATTCACCCCTCCACTTT
-	TRBJ1-1	TRBD1	TRBV7-2	CASSTTGQGYTEAFF	TGTGCCAGCAGCACCACTGGACAGGGGTACACTGAAGCTTTCTTT
-	TRBJ2-5	-	TRBV11-2	CASSPSLAGQETQYF	TGTGCCAGCAGCCCTTCTTTGGCGGGGCAAGAGACCCAGTACTTC
-	TRBJ2-7	-	TRBV7-8	CASSQVSDEQYF	TGTGCCAGCAGCCAGGTTTCCGACGAGCAGTACTTC
few	TRBJ1-2	-	TRBV29-1	CSVVLIQDNYGYTF	TGCAGCGTCGTCCTCATACAGGACAACTATGGCTACACCTTC
-	TRBJ1-5	TRBD1	TRBV6-1	CASRVGTVSNQPQHF	TGTGCCAGCAGAGTCGGGACAGTTAGCAATCAGCCCCAGCATTTT
few	TRBJ1-5	-	TRBV10-3	CAISVQENQPQHF	TGTGCCATCAGTGTACAGGAAAATCAGCCCCAGCATTTT